This T cell receptor beta chain was identified in a study of T cell responses to AZD1222 COVID-19 vaccine. The CDR3 runs to 15 residues. CDR1 and CDR2 (germline): SGHAT, FQNNGV. The J segment lost 7 bases and the V segment lost 5 bases, leaving 6 bases of the junction unmatched. Findings and caveats of the study: At baseline, seropositivity was found in only a handful of AZD1222 recipients. The donor cohort was predominantly white British with a female majority, and clonal diversity may have been underestimated.

TCRdb's table, derived via immunoSEQ multiplex PCR, lists solely in-frame clones and lacks some. The sample records under 150,000 clones, 85% to 90% being singletons. Details on this clone: Its antigen is unidentified.

The source was peripheral blood, collected on day 0 of AZD1222 vaccination. The clonotype was recovered from an adult in good health. The genes are TRBV11-2 and TRBJ1-6; the match to TRBD1 covers 9 bases. The CDR3 is CASSTRTGENSPLHF. In nucleotides, the CDR3 is TGTGCCAGCAGCACCAGGACAGGGGAGAATTCACCCCTCCACTTT.